The 15 T cell receptor beta chains presented below share a single source sample, sequenced in a study of blood T cell repertoires in COVID-19. Sequencing used immunoSEQ multiplex PCR; TCRdb keeps in-frame clones, though not all of them. The sample carries just over 50,000 clones, around 83% recorded once. The sequencing input was peripheral blood. These receptors were obtained from a man older than 75 with active COVID-19.

V gene TRBV7-2 combines with J gene TRBJ2-2, with D possibly being TRBD2 (5 bases). This CDR3 comprises 13 residues. Trimming pared 2 bases from V and 6 bases from J, leaving 7 bases between. Germline V lookup: CDR1 SGHTA, CDR2 FQGNSA. As DNA, the CDR3 is TGTGCCAGCAGCTTAAAACTAGCCGGGGAGCTGTTTTTT. This codes for CASSLKLAGELFF.

The chain recombines TRBV19 with TRBJ1-1; TRBD1 is a possible D gene (5 bases). The CDR3 totals 15 residues. Germline V gene lookup returns CDR1 LNHDA and CDR2 SQIVND (reference sequence). V was shortened by 4 bases and J by 1 base, with 13 bases between the two germline ends. The CDR3 DNA reads as TGTGCCAGTAGTACCAGTCTTCAGGGGAACACTGAAGCTTTCTTT. This codes for CASSTSLQGNTEAFF.

The rearrangement uses TRBV27 and TRBJ2-1; 9 nucleotides match TRBD2. The V gene's germline CDR1 is MNHEY and CDR2 SMNVEV (reference sequence). The trim removed 2 bases at V and 4 bases at J, leaving 3 bases unmatched. The CDR3 contains 15 residues. In DNA form, the CDR3 reads TGTGCCAGCAGTTTAGCGGGAGGGGGATACAATGAGCAGTTCTTC. This encodes CASSLAGGGYNEQFF.

DNA for the CDR3: TGTGCCAGCAGCGCGGGCGCGGGCTACGAGCAGTACTTC. It specifies CASSAGAGYEQYF. V usage is TRBV9 and J usage is TRBJ2-7; a weak D match, TRBD2 (5 bases). CDR1 and CDR2 (germline): SGDLS, YYNGEE. The CDR3 spans 13 residues. Trimming stripped 3 bases from V and 3 bases from J, with 10 bases between.

The chain has TRBV7-9 and TRBJ2-7; the match to TRBD1 covers 9 bases. V shed 2 bases, J shed 4 bases, and the junction held 3 bases outside the gene matches. The CDR3 spans 14 residues. Germline V lookup: CDR1 SEHNR, CDR2 FQNEAQ (reference sequence). In nucleotides, the CDR3 is TGTGCCAGCAGCTTAACCGGGACAGGGTACGAGCAGTACTTC. Its translation: CASSLTGTGYEQYF.

The chain has TRBV2 and TRBJ2-7; 9 bases map to TRBD1. V lost 10 bases, J lost 2 bases, and 9 bases stayed unmatched. The CDR3 sequence is 14 residues long. CDR1 is SNHLY and CDR2 is FYNNEI in the germline V gene. CDR3 DNA sequence: TGTGCCACGAAAGGGGGACAGGGTGCCTACGAGCAGTACTTC. It translates to CATKGGQGAYEQYF.

The chain couples TRBV3-1 (or the pseudogene TRBV3-2) to TRBJ2-2, with 7 nucleotides matching TRBD2. Germline V gene lookup returns CDR1 LGHDT and CDR2 YNNKEL (reference sequence). The CDR3 is 14 amino acids. The J segment lost 0 bases and the V segment lost 8 bases, leaving 3 bases of the junction unmatched. DNA of the CDR3: TGTGCCAGCGAGGGACTACCGAACACCGGGGAGCTGTTTTTT. This codes for CASEGLPNTGELFF.

The CDR3 here is CASSQVGLYEQYF. DNA for the CDR3: TGCGCCAGCAGCCAAGTGGGCCTCTACGAGCAGTACTTC. The chain recombines TRBV4-1 with TRBJ2-7; D remains ambiguous. This CDR3 region has 13 residues. V was clipped by 1 base and J by 3 bases, with 7 bases between them. Germline CDR1 reads MGHRA; CDR2 reads YSYEKL.

The chain couples TRBV7-9 to TRBJ2-7, with 8 bases fitting TRBD2. The germline V gene has CDR1 SEHNR and CDR2 FQNEAQ (reference sequence). Trimming at V came to 2 bases and at J to 0 bases, leaving 9 bases not matched to a gene. The CDR3 totals 17 residues. The CDR3 loop is CASSLIKLAASSYEQYF. For the CDR3, the DNA is TGTGCCAGCAGCTTAATAAAACTAGCGGCCAGCTCCTACGAGCAGTACTTC.

The chain uses TRBV7-2 and TRBJ2-2, with D possibly matching TRBD1 (5 bases). This CDR3 is built from 14 residues. Trimming pared 6 bases from V and 6 bases from J, leaving 14 bases between. CDR1 SGHTA and CDR2 FQGNSA come from the germline V gene. The DNA for the CDR3 is TGTGCCAGCAGTCCGGAACCAGGGTCCGGGGAGCTGTTTTTT. It is translated as CASSPEPGSGELFF.

This chain joins TRBV11-3 and TRBJ2-7; 7 nucleotides line up with TRBD1. This CDR3 is 14 amino acids long. Looked up from germline, CDR1 is SGHNT and CDR2 is YENEEA. Trimming took 3 bases from V and 6 from J; bases not matched to a gene: 8. The CDR3 here is CASSLDRDRGEQYF. The CDR3 DNA reads as TGTGCCAGCAGCTTGGACCGGGACAGAGGCGAGCAGTACTTC. The whole variable domain, remainder taken from reference TRBV11-3 and TRBJ2-7, is EAGVVQSPRYKIIEKKQPVAFWCNPISGHNTLYWYLQNLGQGPELLIRYENEEAVDDSQLPKDRFSAERLKGVDSTLKIQPAELGDSAVYLCASSLDRDRGEQYFGPGTRLTVT.

The chain employs TRBV7-9 and TRBJ2-7; D remains unclear. Germline-derived CDR1 and CDR2 are SEHNR and FQNEAQ (reference sequence). V gave up 5 bases and J gave up 0 bases, with 5 bases separating them. This CDR3 contains 12 residues. This chain's CDR3 is CASSRSSYEQYF. As DNA, the CDR3 is TGTGCCAGCAGCCGCAGCTCCTACGAGCAGTACTTC.

This chain connects TRBV10-3 to TRBJ2-2; TRBD2 matches at 8 bases. Germline values: CDR1 ENHRY, CDR2 SYGVKD. Losses at the gene ends were 1 base for V and 3 bases for J; bases not matched to a gene: 4. The CDR3 runs to 16 residues. Here the CDR3 reads CAISEWAGGDTGELFF. CDR3 DNA sequence: TGTGCCATCAGTGAGTGGGCGGGAGGAGACACCGGGGAGCTGTTTTTT.

This clone was seen a single time. The V call is TRBV18, the J call TRBJ2-1, with D uncertain. The CDR3 runs 12 residues. Trimming left V 3 bases short and J 9 bases short, with 9 bases between. The germline gives CDR1 KGHSH, CDR2 LQKENI. The CDR3 DNA sequence: TGTGCCAGCTCACCCTTAACTCCTGAGCAGTTCTTC. Translated, it gives CASSPLTPEQFF.

The chain joins TRBV5-1 to TRBJ1-5; D may be TRBD1 (5 bases). The germline V gene has CDR1 SGHRS and CDR2 YFSETQ. The CDR3 contains 12 residues. The V and J ends lost 4 bases and 9 bases respectively, with 11 bases between them. The CDR3 spells CASSADTGPQHF. In DNA form, the CDR3 reads TGCGCCAGCAGCGCGGATACAGGGCCCCAGCATTTT. Together with reference TRBV5-1 and TRBJ1-5, the CDR3 gives the full variable domain: KAGVTQTPRYLIKTRGQQVTLSCSPISGHRSVSWYQQTPGQGLQFLFEYFSETQRNKGNFPGRFSGRQFSNSRSEMNVSTLELGDSALYLCASSADTGPQHFGDGTRLSIL.